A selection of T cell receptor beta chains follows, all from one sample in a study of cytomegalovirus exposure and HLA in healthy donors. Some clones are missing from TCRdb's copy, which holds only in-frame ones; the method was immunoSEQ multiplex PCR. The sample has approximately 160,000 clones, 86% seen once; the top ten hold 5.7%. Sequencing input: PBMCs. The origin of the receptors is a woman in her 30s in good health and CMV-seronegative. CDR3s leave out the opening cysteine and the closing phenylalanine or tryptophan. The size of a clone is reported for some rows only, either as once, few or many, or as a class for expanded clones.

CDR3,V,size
AINIGGTAYEQY,TRBV10-3,-
ASSLVVPGELF,TRBV27,-
ARSSGLAGREQF,TRBV5-3,-
ASSAMIRQGAYEQY,TRBV5-6,-
ASSVHRGMTTGELF,TRBV7-3,-
ASSESSVYGYT,TRBV6-1,-
ASGRGRGDEQF,TRBV6-5,-
ASSRGWGQGTDTQY,TRBV7-9,-
ASSLFTGANTEAF,TRBV27,-
ASSFRTGELF,TRBV7-3,-
ASSLLYGREPQETQY,TRBV28,-
ASSKGQNTEAF,TRBV6-1,-
ASSLRRGSRIVIPGELF,TRBV5-4,-
ASERDPGQPQH,TRBV21-1,few
ASSPNTGTTAYEQY,TRBV5-1,-
ASSFYSSSYGYT,TRBV7-2,-
ASSGTSARAEQF,TRBV9,-
ASSIGQGKQPQH,TRBV19,few
ASSPVGTANSPLH,TRBV18,once
ASSSGGGAGRETQY,TRBV28,once
ASSQDGGNTIY,TRBV4-3,-
ASTTTDQINYEQY,TRBV10-1,-
ASSLADAADKNNYGYT,TRBV5-4,-
ASSRESWGNEQF,TRBV6-4,few
ASSLFTGVRL,TRBV11-2,-
ASSTPGQGESLH,TRBV19,-
ASSQGGPPSYEQY,TRBV4-1,-
ASSPRTDPTGELF,TRBV5-1,-
ASSERLSSYNEQF,TRBV2,few
ASSLVSGGFGYT,TRBV5-1,-
ASSLLAPGQVKPSGNEQY,TRBV27,once
ASSRTGLGYGYT,TRBV4-2,-
AISYDTKNTEAF,TRBV10-3,-
AIRTGVGTDTQY,TRBV2,once
ASSLSQLNTEAF,TRBV5-1,-
ASSYTGGRGSGYT,TRBV7-2,-
ASYLPDRDYEQY,TRBV2,-
ASSRGLAGRGDTQY,TRBV7-3,once
AWRLAGPSSRTWDEQF,TRBV30,-
ASSFWGSETQY,TRBV5-4,-
ASSTTQGVNTEAF,TRBV6-6,-
ASSQAGTGEGGEQY,TRBV28,-
ASTGRWSQGGNIQY,TRBV7-9,-
ASTDTLNTEAF,TRBV27,once
ASSLERGRAQY,TRBV7-7,-
ASSIGTASNSYEQY,TRBV19,-
ASTNGEVAQETQY,TRBV6-5,-
ASSYQVGAFRYEQY,TRBV7-9,few
ASSVDQGNNEQF,TRBV9,-
ASSFSPGSNPYGYT,TRBV5-1,-
ASSQVVAYEQF,TRBV4-3,-
ASSKTAIQETQY,TRBV19,-
ASSLTSGWIYNEQF,TRBV27,-
ASSVGSGGRYTQY,TRBV9,-
ASSELAGGRETQY,TRBV6-1,-
TSSHAGTSGGASIPDTQY,TRBV1,-
ASSFGRNYGYT,TRBV27,once
ASSLQQVQDEQY,TRBV7-2,-
ASSLVSTSGSTDTQY,TRBV5-1,-